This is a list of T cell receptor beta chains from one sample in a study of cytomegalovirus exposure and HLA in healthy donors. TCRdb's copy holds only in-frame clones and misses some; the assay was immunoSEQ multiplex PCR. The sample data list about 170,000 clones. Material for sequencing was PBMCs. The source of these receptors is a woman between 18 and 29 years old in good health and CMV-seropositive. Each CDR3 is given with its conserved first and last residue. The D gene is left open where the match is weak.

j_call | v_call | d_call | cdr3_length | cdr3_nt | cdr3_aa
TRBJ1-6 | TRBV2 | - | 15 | TGTGCCAGCACAGGACAGAGCTCCTATAATTCACCCCTCCACTTT | CASTGQSSYNSPLHF
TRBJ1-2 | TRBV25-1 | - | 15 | TGTGCCAGCAGTGAATATGGCAGGGCGTCCTATGGCTACACCTTC | CASSEYGRASYGYTF
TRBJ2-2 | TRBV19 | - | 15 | TGTGCCAGTAGTATACGGGTCTCGAACACCGGGGAGCTGTTTTTT | CASSIRVSNTGELFF
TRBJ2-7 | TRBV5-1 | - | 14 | TGCGCCAGCAGCTTGACGACTACCTATAGTGAGCAGTACTTC | CASSLTTTYSEQYF
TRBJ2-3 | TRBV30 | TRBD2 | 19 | TGTGCCTGGAGTGTCACACGATTGACTAGCGGGAGGGCCTCGGATACGCAGTATTTT | CAWSVTRLTSGRASDTQYF
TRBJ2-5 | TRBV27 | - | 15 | TGTGCCAGCAGTCCGGGGGGCGACGAATTGGAGACCCAGTACTTC | CASSPGGDELETQYF
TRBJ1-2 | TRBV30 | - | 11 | TGTGCCTGGAGTGTACGAGGGGGCTACACCTTC | CAWSVRGGYTF
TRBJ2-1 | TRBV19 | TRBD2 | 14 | TGTGCCAGTAGTATGGGACTAGCGGGAGTAGGGCAGTTCTTC | CASSMGLAGVGQFF
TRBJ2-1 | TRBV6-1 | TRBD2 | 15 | TGTGCCTCATGGACTAGCGGGGGCCCCTACAATGAGCAGTTCTTC | CASWTSGGPYNEQFF
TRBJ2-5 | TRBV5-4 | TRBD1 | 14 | TGTGCCAGCAGCTTGAGACAGGGTGACGAGACCCAGTACTTC | CASSLRQGDETQYF
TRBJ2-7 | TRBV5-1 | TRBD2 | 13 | TGCGCCAGCAGCTTGAGGCTAGCGGACGAGCAGTACTTC | CASSLRLADEQYF
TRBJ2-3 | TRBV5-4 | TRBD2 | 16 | TGTGCCAGCAGCTCAACGGCCGGGACTATTACAGATACGCAGTATTTT | CASSSTAGTITDTQYF
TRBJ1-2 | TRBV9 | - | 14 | TGTGCCAGCACCGGACAGACCGCTAACTATGGCTACACCTTC | CASTGQTANYGYTF
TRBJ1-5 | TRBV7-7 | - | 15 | TGTGCCAGCAGCTTAGGGGCGAAGGGGAATCAGCCCCAGCATTTT | CASSLGAKGNQPQHF
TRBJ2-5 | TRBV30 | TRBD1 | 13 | TGTGCCTGGGAGACGACAGGGGGCGAGACCCAGTACTTC | CAWETTGGETQYF
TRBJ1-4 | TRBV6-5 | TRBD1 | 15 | TGTGCCAGCAGGACACCAGGGGGCTCTAATGAAAAACTGTTTTTT | CASRTPGGSNEKLFF